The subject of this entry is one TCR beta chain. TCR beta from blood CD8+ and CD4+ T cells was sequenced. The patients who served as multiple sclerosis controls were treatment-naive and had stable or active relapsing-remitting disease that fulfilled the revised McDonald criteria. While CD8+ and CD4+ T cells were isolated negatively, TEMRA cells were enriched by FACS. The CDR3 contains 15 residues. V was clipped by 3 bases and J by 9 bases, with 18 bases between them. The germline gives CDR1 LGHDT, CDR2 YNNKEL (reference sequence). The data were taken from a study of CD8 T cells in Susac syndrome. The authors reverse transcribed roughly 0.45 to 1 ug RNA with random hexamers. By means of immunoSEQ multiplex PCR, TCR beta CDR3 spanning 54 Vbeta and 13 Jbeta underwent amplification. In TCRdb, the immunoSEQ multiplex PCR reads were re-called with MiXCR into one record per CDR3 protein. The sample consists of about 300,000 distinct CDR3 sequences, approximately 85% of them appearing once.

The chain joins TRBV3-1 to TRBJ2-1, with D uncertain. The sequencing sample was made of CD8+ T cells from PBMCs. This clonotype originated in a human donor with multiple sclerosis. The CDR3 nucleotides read TGTGCCAGCAGCCAGAATATCGGGTCAGCTGGTGAGCAGTTCTTC. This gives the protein CASSQNIGSAGEQFF.